This entry lists 24 T cell receptor beta chains sequenced from one sample in a study of blood T cell repertoires in COVID-19 (dated by TCRdb to 2018 to 2020). The receptor library was made with the immunoSEQ multiplex PCR assay. Imported from immuneACCESS, the table was reduced by TCRdb to in-frame sequences with V and J called. These copies leave out some clones; in studies compared against another copy, an unresolved V gene accounts for under half, and the cause of the remainder is not known. The sample profile shows around 70,000 clones; 70% to 80% of them were found once. Jointly, the top ten make up 20% to 25% of the sample. Sequencing was carried out using peripheral blood. The source of these receptors is a man in his 70s with acute or convalescent COVID-19.

The rearrangement links TRBV19 to TRBJ2-7, with TRBD2 matching over 7 bases. Germline values: CDR1 LNHDA, CDR2 SQIVND (reference sequence). CDR3 size: 13 residues. J gave up 1 base and V 8 bases, and 5 bases lay outside the gene matches. CDR3 in amino acids: CASQRGQSYEQYF. In nucleotides, the CDR3 is TGTGCCAGTCAGCGGGGCCAGTCCTACGAGCAGTACTTC.

This clone has ten or more counts. This chain joins TRBV28 and TRBJ1-4; tentative D call: TRBD1 (5 bases). Germline CDR1 MDHEN, CDR2 SYDVKM. With 1 base removed from V and 6 bases from J, the gap between germline ends came to 12 bases. The CDR3 is 15 amino acids. CDR3 sequence: CASSLYPGGDEKLFF. As DNA, the CDR3 is TGTGCCAGCAGTTTATATCCGGGAGGGGATGAAAAACTGTTTTTT.

This clone has more than one count but fewer than ten. The rearrangement joins TRBV10-3 to TRBJ2-7; 10 nucleotides align to TRBD2. V lost 0 bases and J lost 2; bases outside the gene matches: 4. The CDR3 length is 16 residues. CDR1 and CDR2 from the germline V gene are ENHRY and SYGVKD. The CDR3 DNA reads as TGTGCCATCAGTGAGTCGTGGACTAGCGGAGCCTACGAGCAGTACTTC. Encoded protein: CAISESWTSGAYEQYF.

As for this clone: Other DNA sequences from this sample encode an identical CDR3 as well. This chain links TRBV18 with TRBJ2-3; D is perhaps TRBD2 (5 bases). Looked up from germline, CDR1 is KGHSH and CDR2 is LQKENI. V lost 2 bases and J lost 0, with 9 bases in between. There are 15 residues in the CDR3. Written as DNA, the CDR3 is TGTGCCAGCTCACCAATATCGGGGAGCACAGATACGCAGTATTTT. This encodes CASSPISGSTDTQYF.

The chain is built from TRBV10-2 and TRBJ1-5, with 9 bases matching TRBD1. This CDR3 is built from 13 residues. Germline loops: CDR1 WSHSY, CDR2 SAAADI. V lost 10 bases to trimming and J lost 4 bases; unmatched junction nucleotides: 5. CDR3 nucleotides: TGCGCCACCACGGGACAGGGTAATCAGCCCCAGCATTTT. Its protein is CATTGQGNQPQHF.

The chain couples TRBV11-2 to TRBJ2-6, with 8 nucleotides matching TRBD1. Germline assignment: CDR1 SGHAT and CDR2 FQNNGV. The V gene end was trimmed by 2 bases and the J gene end by 0 bases; junction bases not matched to a gene: 9. The CDR3 runs to 19 residues. This CDR3 is CASSLYPGQDSSGANVLTF. CDR3 nucleotides: TGTGCCAGCAGCTTATACCCGGGACAGGACAGCTCTGGGGCCAACGTCCTGACTTTC.

The CDR3 bases are TGTGCCAGCAGCCGCAACCGGGACACCAGCTCCTACGAGCAGTACTTC. It codes for CASSRNRDTSSYEQYF. The J gene is TRBJ2-7, the V gene TRBV5-6; a weak D match, TRBD1 (6 bases). CDR1 SGHDT and CDR2 YYEEEE come from the germline V gene. Trimming pared 4 bases from V and 0 bases from J, leaving 17 bases between. The CDR3 covers 16 residues. The variable domain in full, with the rest retrieved from reference TRBV5-6 and TRBJ2-7, is DAGVTQSPTHLIKTRGQQVTLRCSPKSGHDTVSWYQQALGQGPQFIFQYYEEEERQRGNFPDRFSGHQFPNYSSELNVNALLLGDSALYLCASSRNRDTSSYEQYFGPGTRLTVT.

The J gene is TRBJ2-7, the V gene TRBV5-1; 9 bases are shared with TRBD1. The CDR3 sequence is 16 residues long. V shed 5 bases and J 1 base; nucleotides not matched to a gene: 10. Germline CDR1 reads SGHRS; CDR2 reads YFSETQ. CDR3 nucleotide sequence: TGCGCCAGCAGACAAACCGGTGGGACAGGGTCCTACGAGCAGTACTTC. As protein: CASRQTGGTGSYEQYF.

Concerning this clone: It is unclear where the CDR3 begins or ends on the DNA, so no DNA is shown, and the CDR3 is as TCRdb lists it. The chain has TRBV9 and TRBJ2-1; the listed D gene, TRBD2, was not tested against the DNA. The CDR3 has 14 residues if both end residues are counted. CDR1 is SGDLS, CDR2 YYNGEE, per germline. This CDR3 reads CASSVGTGIPLKIF.

The rearrangement uses TRBV7-9 and TRBJ2-1; 8 bases fit TRBD2. The CDR3 length is 15 residues. Germline V gene lookup returns CDR1 SEHNR and CDR2 FQNEAQ (reference sequence). J gave up 8 bases and V 6 bases, and 12 bases lay outside the gene matches. CDR3 region: CASSSPATSAYEQFF. CDR3 in DNA: TGTGCCAGCAGTTCCCCGGCGACTAGCGCTTATGAGCAGTTCTTC.

In the case of this clone: Its ends do not fully match the called genes, so a read error is possible. V usage is TRBV7-7 and J usage is TRBJ2-7; a weak D match, TRBD1 (5 bases). In germline, CDR1 is SSHAT, CDR2 FNYEAQ (reference sequence). The CDR3 spans 15 residues. The CDR3 DNA follows: TGTGCTAGCAGCTTAGCATCTGGGGCTCTCTACGAGCAGTACTTC. Translation gives CASSLASGALYEQYF.

The chain combines TRBV15 with TRBJ1-4; tentatively, D is TRBD1 (6 bases). The CDR3 is 16 amino acids. Germline assignment: CDR1 LNHNV and CDR2 YYDKDF (reference sequence). Between the trimmed V and J ends, which lost 1 base and 5 bases, there was a span of 14 bases. The DNA of the CDR3 is TGTGCCACCAGCAGAGCCACAGGGATCAGGAATGAAAAACTGTTTTTT. It encodes CATSRATGIRNEKLFF.

This chain connects TRBV7-9 to TRBJ1-1, with D perhaps matching TRBD1 (5 bases). V lost 1 base, J lost 6 bases, and 12 bases lay in between. Per germline, CDR1 SEHNR and CDR2 FQNEAQ (reference sequence). The CDR3 has 14 amino acids. CDR3: CASSLGEGLSEAFF. In nucleotides, the CDR3 is TGTGCCAGCAGCTTAGGGGAGGGGTTGTCTGAAGCTTTCTTT.

This rearrangement joins TRBV18 to TRBJ2-6, with TRBD1 as a possible D gene (5 bases). V was trimmed by 2 bases and J by 12 bases, leaving 11 bases between them. The CDR3 loop spans 13 amino acids. Looked up from germline, CDR1 is KGHSH and CDR2 is LQKENI. CDR3 protein: CASSPGREVVLTF. In nucleotides, the CDR3 is TGTGCCAGCTCACCAGGCAGGGAAGTCGTCCTGACTTTC.

The chain combines TRBV6-6 with TRBJ2-3, with a tentative D call TRBD2 (7 bases). Germline loops: CDR1 MNHNY, CDR2 SVGAGI (reference sequence). V lost 5 bases, J lost 6 bases, and 24 bases lay in between. This CDR3 has 17 residues. The CDR3 bases are TGTGCCAGCAGTCACAGAAGGGGGGGTGGGATGGAGGATACGCAGTATTTT. Protein product: CASSHRRGGGMEDTQYF.

The chain recombines TRBV7-2 with TRBJ2-1, with 13 bases matching TRBD2. Germline-derived CDR1 and CDR2 are SGHTA and FQGNSA. The trim removed 6 bases at V and 11 bases at J, leaving 7 bases unmatched. The CDR3 consists of 14 residues. This chain's CDR3 is CASSWTSGRYQQFF. The CDR3 bases are TGTGCCAGCAGTTGGACTAGCGGGAGATATCAGCAGTTCTTC.

This chain uses TRBV3-1 (or the pseudogene TRBV3-2) with TRBJ1-3, with D possibly TRBD1 on 6 matching bases. Trimming left V 2 bases short and J 7 bases short, with 12 bases between. Germline V gives CDR1 LGHDT, CDR2 YNNKEL (reference sequence). This CDR3 comprises 14 residues. The CDR3 loop reads CASSQRDKGNTIYF. As DNA, the CDR3 is TGTGCCAGCAGCCAAAGGGACAAGGGGAACACCATATATTTT.

Written as DNA, the CDR3 is TGTGCCAGCAGCCTGAGCGGGACGTGGGACGAGCAGTACTTC. It is translated as CASSLSGTWDEQYF. V gene TRBV3-1 (or the pseudogene TRBV3-2) combines with J gene TRBJ2-7; 7 bases fit TRBD2. The CDR3 is 14 amino acids. V was pared by 4 bases and J by 5 bases, with 8 bases of the junction left unmatched. Germline V CDR1 and CDR2: LGHDT, YNNKEL (reference sequence).

The V gene is TRBV7-9, the J gene TRBJ2-5, with TRBD2 matching over 7 bases. With 5 bases clipped from V and 10 bases from J, the junction kept 1 base outside the gene matches. CDR1 is SEHNR and CDR2 is FQNEAQ in the germline V gene (reference sequence). The CDR3 extends over 10 amino acids. This chain's CDR3 is CASSGEGQYF. In DNA, the CDR3 is TGTGCCAGCAGCGGGGAGGGCCAGTACTTC.

This clone has more than one count but fewer than ten. The CDR3 loop is CASSLDPQGHGYTF. The CDR3 DNA reads TGTGCCAGCAGCTTAGACCCGCAGGGCCATGGCTACACCTTC. The V call is TRBV7-2, the J call TRBJ1-2; TRBD1 is a possible D gene (5 bases). Germline V gene data show CDR1 as SGHTA and CDR2 as FQGNSA. Trimming took 1 base from V and 6 from J, leaving 12 bases between them. CDR3 length: 14 amino acids.

This clone has only one observation. This sequence joins TRBV27 and TRBJ2-5; TRBD2 aligns across 10 bases. CDR3 size: 18 residues. V was clipped by 5 bases and J by 4 bases; unmatched bases: 16. Germline V gene data show CDR1 as MNHEY and CDR2 as SMNVEV (reference sequence). CDR3 loop: CASSPRGTSSSGRETQYF. In nucleotides, the CDR3 is TGTGCCAGCAGTCCCCGGGGTACGTCGTCTAGCGGGAGAGAGACCCAGTACTTC.

This chain uses TRBV18 with TRBJ1-2, with TRBD1 matching 7 bases. There are 14 residues in the CDR3. The V and J ends lost 3 bases and 7 bases, in that order; junction bases with no gene match: 8. Germline V gene data show CDR1 as KGHSH and CDR2 as LQKENI. In DNA form, the CDR3 reads TGTGCCAGCTCACCGGCCGTGACAGGGTCTGGCTACACCTTC. Translation gives CASSPAVTGSGYTF.

V gene TRBV7-8 combines with J gene TRBJ2-5; D gene uncertain. CDR3 length: 16 amino acids. Per germline, CDR1 SGHVS and CDR2 FQNEAQ. With 4 bases removed from V and 0 bases from J, the gap between germline ends came to 15 bases. The CDR3: CASSYSFTEYQETQYF. The CDR3 DNA is TGTGCCAGCAGCTACTCATTCACCGAGTACCAAGAGACCCAGTACTTC.

As DNA, the CDR3 is TGTGCCACCAGCAGAGGGCGGGAACTAGCGGGGGAGCAGTACTTC. It is translated as CATSRGRELAGEQYF. This chain joins TRBV15 and TRBJ2-7; 10 bases are shared with TRBD2. Germline CDR1 and CDR2: LNHNV and YYDKDF (reference sequence). J was trimmed by 7 bases and V by 1 base; bases with no gene match: 7. The CDR3 is made up of 15 amino acids.